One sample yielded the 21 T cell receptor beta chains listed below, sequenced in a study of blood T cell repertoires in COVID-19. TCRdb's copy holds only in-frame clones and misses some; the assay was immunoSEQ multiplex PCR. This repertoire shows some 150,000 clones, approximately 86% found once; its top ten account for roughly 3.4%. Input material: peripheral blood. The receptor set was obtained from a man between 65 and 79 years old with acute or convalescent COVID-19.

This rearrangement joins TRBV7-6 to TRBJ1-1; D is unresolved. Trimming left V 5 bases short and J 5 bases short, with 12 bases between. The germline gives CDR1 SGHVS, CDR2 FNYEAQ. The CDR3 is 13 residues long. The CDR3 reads CASSRTPGTEAFF. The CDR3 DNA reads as TGTGCCAGCAGCCGGACCCCGGGGACTGAAGCTTTCTTT.

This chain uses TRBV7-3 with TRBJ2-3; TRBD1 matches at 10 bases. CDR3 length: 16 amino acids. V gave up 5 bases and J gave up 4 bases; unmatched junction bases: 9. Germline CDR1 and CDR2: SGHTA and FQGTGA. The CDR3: CASSLGPGTGADTQYF. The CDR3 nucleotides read TGTGCCAGCAGCCTCGGACCCGGGACAGGGGCAGATACGCAGTATTTT. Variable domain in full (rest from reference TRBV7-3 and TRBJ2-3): GAGVSQTPSNKVTEKGKYVELRCDPISGHTALYWYRQSLGQGPEFLIYFQGTGAADDSGLPNDRFFAVRPEGSVSTLKIQRTERGDSAVYLCASSLGPGTGADTQYFGPGTRLTVL.

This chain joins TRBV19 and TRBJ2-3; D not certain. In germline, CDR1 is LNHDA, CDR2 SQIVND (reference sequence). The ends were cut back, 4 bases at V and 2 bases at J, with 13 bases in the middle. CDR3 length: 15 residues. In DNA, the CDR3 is TGTGCCAGTAGTACGGCAGGCTATTCCACAGATACGCAGTATTTT. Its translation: CASSTAGYSTDTQYF.

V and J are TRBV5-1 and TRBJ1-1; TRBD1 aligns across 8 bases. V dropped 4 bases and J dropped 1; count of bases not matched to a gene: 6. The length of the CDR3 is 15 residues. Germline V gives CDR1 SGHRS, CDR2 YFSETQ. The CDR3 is CASSRWTGSNTEAFF. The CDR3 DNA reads TGCGCCAGCAGCAGATGGACAGGGTCGAACACTGAAGCTTTCTTT.

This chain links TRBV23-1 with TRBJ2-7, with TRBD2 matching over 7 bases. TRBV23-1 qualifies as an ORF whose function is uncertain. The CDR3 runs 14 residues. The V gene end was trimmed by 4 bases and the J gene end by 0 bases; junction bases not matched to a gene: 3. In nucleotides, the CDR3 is TGCGCCAGCAGTCCGTCTAGCGGCTCCTACGAGCAGTACTTC. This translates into CASSPSSGSYEQYF.

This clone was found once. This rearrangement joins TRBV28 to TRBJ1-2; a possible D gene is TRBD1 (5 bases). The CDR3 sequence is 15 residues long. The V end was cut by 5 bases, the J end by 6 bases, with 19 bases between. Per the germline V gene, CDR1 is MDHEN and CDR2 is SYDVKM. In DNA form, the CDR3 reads TGTGCCAGCAGTGCAGTTGGGGCGGAGTGGAATGGCTACACCTTC. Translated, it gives CASSAVGAEWNGYTF.

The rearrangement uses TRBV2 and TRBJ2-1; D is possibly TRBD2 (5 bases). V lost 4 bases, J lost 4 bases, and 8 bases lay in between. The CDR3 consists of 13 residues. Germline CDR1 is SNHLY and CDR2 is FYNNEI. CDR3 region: CASSAEGYNEQFF. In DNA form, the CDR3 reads TGTGCCAGCAGTGCCGAGGGTTACAATGAGCAGTTCTTC. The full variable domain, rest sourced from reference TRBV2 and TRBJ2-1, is EPEVTQTPSHQVTQMGQEVILRCVPISNHLYFYWYRQILGQKVEFLVSFYNNEISEKSEIFDDQFSVERPDGSNFTLKIRSTKLEDSAMYFCASSAEGYNEQFFGPGTRLTVL.

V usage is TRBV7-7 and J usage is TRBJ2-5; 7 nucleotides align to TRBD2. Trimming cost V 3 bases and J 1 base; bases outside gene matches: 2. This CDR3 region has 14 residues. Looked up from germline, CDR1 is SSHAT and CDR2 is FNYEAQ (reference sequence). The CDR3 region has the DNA TGTGCCAGCAGCTTGGGGGGGACCCAAGAGACCCAGTACTTC. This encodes CASSLGGTQETQYF.

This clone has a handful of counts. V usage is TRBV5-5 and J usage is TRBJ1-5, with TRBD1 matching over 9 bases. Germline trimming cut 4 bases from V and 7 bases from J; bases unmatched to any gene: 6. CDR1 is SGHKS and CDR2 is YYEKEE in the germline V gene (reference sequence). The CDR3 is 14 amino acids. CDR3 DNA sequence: TGTGCCAGCAGCCACGACAGGGGGAACCAGCCCCAGCATTTT. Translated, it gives CASSHDRGNQPQHF.

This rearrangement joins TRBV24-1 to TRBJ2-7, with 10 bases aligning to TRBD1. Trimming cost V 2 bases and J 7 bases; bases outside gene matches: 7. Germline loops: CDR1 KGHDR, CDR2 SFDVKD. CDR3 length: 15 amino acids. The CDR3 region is CATSDWRQGAEEQYF. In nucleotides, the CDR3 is TGTGCCACCAGTGATTGGCGACAGGGGGCGGAAGAGCAGTACTTC.

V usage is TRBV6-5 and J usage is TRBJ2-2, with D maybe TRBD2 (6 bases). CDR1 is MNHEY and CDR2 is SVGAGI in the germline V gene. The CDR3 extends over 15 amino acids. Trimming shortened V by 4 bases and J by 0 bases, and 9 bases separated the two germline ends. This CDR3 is CASSWRDPNTGELFF. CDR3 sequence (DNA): TGTGCCAGCAGTTGGAGGGACCCGAACACCGGGGAGCTGTTTTTT.

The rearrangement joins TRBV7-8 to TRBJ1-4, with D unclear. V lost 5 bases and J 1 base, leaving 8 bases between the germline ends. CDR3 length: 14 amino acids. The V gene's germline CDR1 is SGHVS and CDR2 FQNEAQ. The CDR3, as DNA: TGTGCCAGCAGCCTTGCGGGAACTAATGAAAAACTGTTTTTT. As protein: CASSLAGTNEKLFF.

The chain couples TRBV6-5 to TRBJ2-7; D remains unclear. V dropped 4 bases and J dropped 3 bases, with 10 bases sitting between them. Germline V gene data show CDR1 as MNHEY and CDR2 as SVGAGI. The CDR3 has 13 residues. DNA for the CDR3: TGTGCCAGCAGTTTCGGCCCGGGCTACGAGCAGTACTTC. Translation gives CASSFGPGYEQYF.

The CDR3 protein is CASSLSFSSDRANQGELFF. The CDR3 region has the DNA TGTGCCAGCAGTTTATCCTTTTCCTCCGACAGGGCCAACCAAGGGGAGCTGTTTTTT. The chain joins TRBV28 to TRBJ2-2; 7 bases match TRBD1. CDR3 length equals 19 residues. Germline loops: CDR1 MDHEN, CDR2 SYDVKM. Trimming cost V 1 base and J 8 bases; bases outside gene matches: 19.

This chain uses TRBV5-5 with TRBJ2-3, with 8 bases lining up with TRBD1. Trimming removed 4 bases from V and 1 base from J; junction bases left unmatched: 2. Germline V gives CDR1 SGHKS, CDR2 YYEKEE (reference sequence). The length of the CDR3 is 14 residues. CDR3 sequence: CASSQGQGTDTQYF. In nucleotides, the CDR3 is TGTGCCAGCAGCCAGGGACAGGGCACAGATACGCAGTATTTT.

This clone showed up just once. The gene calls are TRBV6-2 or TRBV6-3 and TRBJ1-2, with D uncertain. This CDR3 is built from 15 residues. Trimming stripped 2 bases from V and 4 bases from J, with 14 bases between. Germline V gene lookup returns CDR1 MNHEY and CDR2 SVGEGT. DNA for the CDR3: TGTGCCAGCAGTTACATCTTCCAGGCGCCCTATGGCTACACCTTC. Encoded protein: CASSYIFQAPYGYTF.

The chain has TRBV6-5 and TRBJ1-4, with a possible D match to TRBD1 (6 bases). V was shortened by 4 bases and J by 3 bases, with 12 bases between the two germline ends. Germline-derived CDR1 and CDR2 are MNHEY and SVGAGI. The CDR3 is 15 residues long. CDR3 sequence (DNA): TGTGCCAGCAGTTTACGGACAGCACCTAATGAAAAACTGTTTTTT. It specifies CASSLRTAPNEKLFF.

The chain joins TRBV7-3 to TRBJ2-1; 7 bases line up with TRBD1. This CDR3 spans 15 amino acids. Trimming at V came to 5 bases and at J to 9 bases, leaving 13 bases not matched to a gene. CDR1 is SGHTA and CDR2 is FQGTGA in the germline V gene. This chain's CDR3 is CASSRQGPEYGEQFF. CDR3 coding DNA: TGTGCCAGCAGCCGACAGGGCCCGGAGTATGGTGAGCAGTTCTTC.

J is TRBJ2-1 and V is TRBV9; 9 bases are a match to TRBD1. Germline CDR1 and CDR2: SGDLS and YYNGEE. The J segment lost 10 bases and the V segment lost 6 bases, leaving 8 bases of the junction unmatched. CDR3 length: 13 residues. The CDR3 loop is CASTRTGESEQFF. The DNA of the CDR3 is TGTGCCAGCACCAGGACAGGGGAATCCGAGCAGTTCTTC.

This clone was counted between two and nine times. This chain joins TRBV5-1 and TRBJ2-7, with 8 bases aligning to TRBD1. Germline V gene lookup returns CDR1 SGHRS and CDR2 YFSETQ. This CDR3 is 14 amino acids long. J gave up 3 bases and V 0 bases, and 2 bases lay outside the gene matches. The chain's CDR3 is CASSLAGTGYEQYF. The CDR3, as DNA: TGCGCCAGCAGCTTGGCCGGGACAGGCTACGAGCAGTACTTC.

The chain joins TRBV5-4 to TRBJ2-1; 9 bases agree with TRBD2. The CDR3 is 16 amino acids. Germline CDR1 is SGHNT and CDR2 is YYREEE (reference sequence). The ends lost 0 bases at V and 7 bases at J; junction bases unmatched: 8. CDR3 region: CASSLAREGRGNEQFF. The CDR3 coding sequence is TGTGCCAGCAGCTTGGCGCGGGAGGGCCGTGGGAATGAGCAGTTCTTC. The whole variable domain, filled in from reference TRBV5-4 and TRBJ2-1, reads ETGVTQSPTHLIKTRGQQVTLRCSSQSGHNTVSWYQQALGQGPQFIFQYYREEENGRGNFPPRFSGLQFPNYSSELNVNALELDDSALYLCASSLAREGRGNEQFFGPGTRLTVL.